The clone carrying this T cell receptor beta chain was recorded once. From the PCR reads, TCRdb re-called clones with MiXCR. Of about 69,000 clones detected, 13% to 15% appear once; the ten largest clones hold approximately 7%. Every patient underwent thyroid surgery untreated. Germline CDR1 is LGHNA and CDR2 is YSLEER. Trimming took 1 base from V and 5 from J, leaving 21 bases between them. The CDR3 runs 17 residues. This entry is derived from a study of metastatic and nonmetastatic thyroid tumors. Overall study context: Repertoire comparison spanned blood and tumor or nodule tissue of malignant and benign thyroid patients.

This rearrangement joins TRBV4-3 to TRBJ2-7, with a weak D call TRBD1 (5 bases). The TCR comes from a male donor with papillary thyroid cancer or a benign thyroid nodule (not recorded which). Some clones in this sample may be carry-over from other donors' samples. The sample consisted of blood. The CDR3, as DNA: TGCGCCAGCAGCCAAGTGGTAGAGTCAGGGTGGTCCCACGAGCAGTACTTC. Translating gives CASSQVVESGWSHEQYF.